Listed below are T cell receptor beta chains from one sample, sequenced in a study of Ad26.COV2.S vaccination and SARS-CoV-2 variants. Sequenced by immunoSEQ multiplex PCR; TCRdb stores in-frame clones only, minus some. The data hold about 680,000 clones, with 80% to 90% observed a single time. The material sequenced was peripheral blood, taken in a trial of Ad26.COV2.S vaccine versus placebo. The receptors originated from a person between 18 and 59 years old who received the Ad26.COV2.S COVID-19 vaccine or a placebo. Both conserved end residues are trimmed from each CDR3. Not every row has a clone size; where given, it reads once, few, many or a size class.

TRBV12-3/TRBV12-4 | NA | ASSSPNPGEQY
TRBV29-1 | NA | SVDDTQY
TRBV27 | NA | ASSLKGSGYGYT
TRBV15 | NA | ATSRDRGSYNEQF
TRBV6-5 | NA | ASSSWLSTEAF
TRBV27 | NA | ATRGQGDNEQF
TRBV7-9 | NA | ASSRQGTMGNTIY
TRBV6-5 | NA | ASSLQVANTEAF
TRBV5-1 | NA | ASSRGTVYEQY
TRBV30 | NA | AWSDGPGMKTEKLF
TRBV7-3 | NA | ASSPRGYNEQF
TRBV6-5 | NA | ASSLAGVGNEQY
TRBV11-2 | NA | ASSLVYQETQY
TRBV5-6 | NA | ASSVGLAATYEQY
TRBV11-3 | NA | ASSSRSKQGVRYTGELF
TRBV5-4 | NA | ASSPGTSGRWNEQF
TRBV19 | NA | ASSTENRGPGELF
TRBV10-2 | NA | TSSEGLQF
TRBV13 | NA | ASSFYSSYEQY
TRBV27 | NA | ASSTGLAGASLYEQY
TRBV5-5 | NA | ASSLVVLNTGELF
TRBV12-3/TRBV12-4 | NA | ASSRQINYGYT
TRBV4-1 | NA | ASSQDQVNEQF
TRBV7-9 | NA | ASSLGGLDTQY
TRBV3-1/TRBV3-2 | NA | ASSHGRISNQPQH
TRBV7-9 | once | ASSLGLGELF
TRBV5-6 | NA | ASSFSPGQGSYEQY
TRBV7-9 | NA | ASSLRASGRSRETQY
TRBV23-1 | NA | ASSQRDLTDTQY
TRBV5-1 | NA | ASSPDGGNTEAF
TRBV15 | NA | ATSTGTSGRTDTQY
TRBV27 | NA | ASSPGTEGSEQY
TRBV30 | NA | AIVSGANTGELF
TRBV20-1 | NA | SASPRGRYYGYT
TRBV19 | once | ASSIQRETTDTQY
TRBV5-1 | NA | ASSLSRARVTGELF
TRBV9 | NA | ASSPVDSRSGNTIY
TRBV10-3 | few | AISESQLWDEAF
TRBV7-9 | once | ASSRGTGAGYGYT
TRBV5-1 | NA | ASSLTSRGFGTQY
TRBV24-1 | NA | ATSDPPKGPGNTIY
TRBV6-2/TRBV6-3 | NA | ASSKGFRNTGELF